This T cell receptor beta chain is drawn from a study of early T cells in non-severe SARS-CoV-2 infection. Tagging with unique molecular identifiers was applied to individual cDNA molecules. TCRdb redid the calling of the 5' RACE reads with MiXCR, one entry per CDR3 protein. The sample contains about 20,000 distinct CDR3 sequences, less than 5% of which appear only once. Ten or more counts support this clonotype. This CDR3 region has 16 residues. V lost 4 bases and J lost 4; bases outside the gene matches: 12. The germline V gene has CDR1 LGHDT and CDR2 YNNKEL (reference sequence). What was sequenced was whole blood. The sequence was obtained from an adult who was a healthcare worker with PCR-confirmed SARS-CoV-2 infection or an uninfected control (not recorded which). The V call is TRBV3-1, the J call TRBJ1-2; the match to TRBD1 covers 7 bases. The CDR3 reads CASSPPGGDRAYGYTF. In DNA form, the CDR3 reads TGTGCCAGCAGCCCCCCCGGGGGCGACAGGGCCTATGGCTACACCTTC.